The next 29 T cell receptor beta chains were all read from a single sample in a study of T-cell memory formation after mild COVID-19. TCRdb fed the 5' RACE reads into MiXCR, producing one record per CDR3 protein. The sample records 130,000 to 150,000 distinct CDR3 sequences, around 21% being singletons. Sequencing input: PBMCs or a T cell subset sorted from them (not recorded which). Source of these receptors: an adult woman who had mild COVID-19 (a few samples of this study predate the infection). Cell type and time point are not known.

The chain joins TRBV2 to TRBJ2-1; 7 positions match TRBD2. The germline V gene has CDR1 SNHLY and CDR2 FYNNEI. The CDR3 extends over 15 amino acids. The J segment lost 2 bases and the V segment lost 2 bases, leaving 3 bases of the junction unmatched. CDR3 sequence (DNA): TGTGCCAGCAGTGAATCTAGCGGACCCTACAATGAGCAGTTCTTC. Its protein product is CASSESSGPYNEQFF.

This clonotype was seen more than once but under ten times. The chain carries TRBV21-1 and TRBJ2-2. TRBV21-1 is assigned pseudogene status. The CDR3 loop spans 15 amino acids. Here the CDR3 reads CASIIAGWYTGELFF. The CDR3 DNA is TGTGCCAGCATCATAGCGGGATGGTACACCGGGGAGCTGTTTTTT.

This chain connects TRBV20-1 to TRBJ2-1; TRBD2 aligns across 8 bases. The germline gives CDR1 DFQATT, CDR2 SNEGSKA (reference sequence). The CDR3 loop spans 14 amino acids. Trimming cost V 7 bases and J 3 bases; bases outside gene matches: 8. CDR3 residues: CSVAKRGIYNEQFF. The CDR3 DNA follows: TGCAGTGTCGCAAAGCGGGGGATCTACAATGAGCAGTTCTTC.

The gene calls are TRBV5-1 and TRBJ2-3, with TRBD2 identical over 12 bases. The V gene's germline CDR1 is SGHRS and CDR2 YFSETQ. The CDR3 is made up of 16 amino acids. V shed 4 bases and J 2 bases; nucleotides not matched to a gene: 5. CDR3 residues: CASSLTSGSSTDTQYF. CDR3 nucleotides: TGCGCCAGCAGCCTGACTAGCGGGAGTTCCACAGATACGCAGTATTTT.

This clonotype was observed a few times. The genes are TRBV7-9 and TRBJ1-1; TRBD1 agrees at 7 bases. There are 13 residues in the CDR3. V gave up 5 bases and J gave up 6 bases; unmatched junction bases: 6. The germline V gene encodes CDR1 SEHNR and CDR2 FQNEAQ (reference sequence). In DNA form, the CDR3 reads TGTGCCAGCAGCCTAGGGGGCGCCCCTGAAGCTTTCTTT. It specifies CASSLGGAPEAFF.

This clonotype was detected a few times. The rearrangement links TRBV29-1 to TRBJ2-3; D is unclear. The germline V gene has CDR1 SQVTM and CDR2 ANQGSEA. Trimming removed 5 bases at V and 3 bases at J, with 9 bases between. CDR3 length equals 12 residues. The CDR3 protein is CSVRDGTDTQYF. DNA of the CDR3: TGCAGCGTTAGAGACGGGACAGATACGCAGTATTTT.

This clonotype was observed a handful of times. V is TRBV24-1 and J is TRBJ1-2, with D uncertain. This CDR3 comprises 12 residues. The V end lost 4 bases, the J end lost 4 bases, and 6 bases lay between the germline ends. CDR1 is KGHDR and CDR2 is SFDVKD in the germline V gene. As DNA, the CDR3 is TGTGCCACCAGTGAAAACCTCTATGGCTACACCTTC. Translation gives CATSENLYGYTF.

The sample holds a few counts of this clonotype. This chain uses TRBV24-1 with TRBJ2-5; no firm D call. Trimming took 5 bases from V and 1 from J, leaving 7 bases between them. CDR3 length: 13 amino acids. The germline CDR1 and CDR2 sequences are KGHDR and SFDVKD. The CDR3 loop reads CATSVGSQETQYF. DNA for the CDR3: TGTGCCACCAGTGTTGGGTCCCAAGAGACCCAGTACTTC.

The chain couples TRBV7-8 to TRBJ2-7; 10 bases are a match to TRBD1. Germline V gene sequence: CDR1 SGHVS, CDR2 FQNEAQ. This CDR3 region has 14 residues. Germline trimming cut 1 base from V and 6 bases from J; bases unmatched to any gene: 3. CDR3 loop: CASSLGGTGAEQYF. CDR3 nucleotide sequence: TGTGCCAGCAGCTTAGGCGGGACAGGGGCCGAGCAGTACTTC.

A few counts support this clonotype. V gene TRBV24-1 combines with J gene TRBJ2-7; 10 positions agree with TRBD1. The germline V gene has CDR1 KGHDR and CDR2 SFDVKD. The CDR3 covers 12 residues. V gave up 7 bases and J gave up 5 bases; unmatched junction bases: 1. CDR3 in DNA: TGTGCCACCAGGGACAGGGGGAACGAGCAGTACTTC. It codes for CATRDRGNEQYF.

In this sample, this clonotype turned up a few times. The chain carries TRBV15 and TRBJ2-5, with D perhaps matching TRBD1 (5 bases). The V and J ends lost 0 bases and 4 bases respectively, with 9 bases between them. Germline CDR1 is LNHNV and CDR2 is YYDKDF (reference sequence). The CDR3 is made up of 14 amino acids. CDR3 residues: CATSRDLRGETQYF. The CDR3 coding sequence is TGTGCCACCAGCAGAGATCTTAGGGGAGAGACCCAGTACTTC. The variable domain in full, with the rest retrieved from reference TRBV15 and TRBJ2-5, is DAMVIQNPRYQVTQFGKPVTLSCSQTLNHNVMYWYQQKSSQAPKLLFHYYDKDFNNEADTPDNFQSRRPNTSFCFLDIRSPGLGDTAMYLCATSRDLRGETQYFGPGTRLLVL.

Only a few counts were recorded for this clonotype. CDR3 DNA sequence: TGCGCCAGCAGCCAAAAAAAACATACGCAGTATTTT. Protein product: CASSQKKHTQYF. The chain couples TRBV4-1 to TRBJ2-3; no clear D gene. V lost 2 bases and J 7 bases, leaving 7 bases between the germline ends. There are 12 residues in the CDR3. The germline V gene encodes CDR1 MGHRA and CDR2 YSYEKL.

This clonotype was picked up a small number of times. This chain joins TRBV6-1 and TRBJ2-1, with TRBD2 matching 14 bases. From germline, CDR1 is MNHNS and CDR2 SASEGT. The CDR3 sequence is 17 residues long. Trimming removed 6 bases from V and 0 bases from J; junction bases left unmatched: 4. This chain's CDR3 is CASRGLAGVTSYNEQFF. CDR3 DNA sequence: TGTGCCAGCAGGGGACTAGCGGGAGTAACCTCCTACAATGAGCAGTTCTTC.

In DNA form, the CDR3 reads TGCAGCGTTGAATCGGGGCCCTCCTACGAGCAGTACTTC. Translation gives CSVESGPSYEQYF. The chain has TRBV29-1 and TRBJ2-7; D is tentatively TRBD1 or TRBD2 (5 bases each). The CDR3 is 13 amino acids. Germline V gene lookup returns CDR1 SQVTM and CDR2 ANQGSEA. V dropped 2 bases and J dropped 0 bases, with 8 bases sitting between them.

This clonotype was detected a few times. The V gene is TRBV3-1, the J gene TRBJ2-1; D call uncertain. Per germline, CDR1 LGHDT and CDR2 YNNKEL (reference sequence). V dropped 1 base and J dropped 10 bases, with 8 bases sitting between them. The CDR3 spans 12 residues. As DNA, the CDR3 is TGTGCCAGCAGCCAAGTGGCCCGAGAGCAGTTCTTC. Translation gives CASSQVAREQFF.

This clonotype was detected only a few times. At one end the junction does not follow the germline gene, possibly because of a read error. The rearrangement uses TRBV12-3 or TRBV12-4 and TRBJ2-1, with D possibly matching TRBD2 (6 bases). The CDR3 has 15 residues. Here the CDR3 reads CASRLAVSSYNEQFF. CDR3 in DNA: TGTGCCAGCAGATTAGCGGTGAGCTCCTACAATGAGCAGTTCTTC.

The table lists this clonotype with a few counts. The V call is TRBV24-1, the J call TRBJ1-5, with D unresolved. The CDR3 consists of 17 residues. Looked up from germline, CDR1 is KGHDR and CDR2 is SFDVKD. The V end was cut by 3 bases, the J end by 0 bases, with 14 bases between. CDR3 DNA: TGTGCCACCAGTGATCGGGGAAAGCTGAATAGCAATCAGCCCCAGCATTTT. Its protein product is CATSDRGKLNSNQPQHF.

The V call is TRBV5-5, the J call TRBJ1-6; D call uncertain. V dropped 4 bases and J dropped 9 bases, with 8 bases sitting between them. Germline V CDR1 and CDR2: SGHKS, YYEKEE (reference sequence). This CDR3 has 12 residues. The CDR3 here is CASSRASSPLHF. DNA of the CDR3: TGTGCCAGCAGCCGCGCAAGTTCACCCCTCCACTTT.

J is TRBJ2-4 and V is TRBV2; D not certain. The CDR3 length is 11 residues. The V gene lost 7 bases and the J gene lost 4 bases, with 5 bases spanning the gap. Germline CDR1 and CDR2: SNHLY and FYNNEI. DNA for the CDR3: TGTGCCAGCAATCGGAAAAACATTCAGTACTTC. Amino acids: CASNRKNIQYF.

The sample holds many counts of this clonotype. The chain recombines TRBV5-1 with TRBJ2-5, with 7 bases identical to TRBD2. CDR1 is SGHRS, CDR2 YFSETQ, per germline. Unmatched junction bases numbered 2, after V lost 1 base and J lost 2 bases. This CDR3 comprises 14 residues. CDR3 coding DNA: TGCGCCAGCAGCTTGTTTAGCGGGCAAGAGACCCAGTACTTC. This translates into CASSLFSGQETQYF.

This clonotype was observed a handful of times. V usage is TRBV4-1 and J usage is TRBJ2-5; 8 nucleotides align to TRBD2. Germline values: CDR1 MGHRA, CDR2 YSYEKL. The V gene end was trimmed by 2 bases and the J gene end by 4 bases; junction bases not matched to a gene: 3. This CDR3 spans 14 amino acids. The CDR3 region has the DNA TGCGCCAGCAGCCAAACGGCGGGGGGAGAGACCCAGTACTTC. Translating it yields CASSQTAGGETQYF.

This clonotype was picked up a small number of times. The V and J genes are TRBV24-1 and TRBJ2-6, with no clear D. Trimming cost V 4 bases and J 0 bases, with 9 bases left between them. CDR1 is KGHDR, CDR2 SFDVKD, per germline. The CDR3 length is 16 residues. The CDR3 sequence: CATSDLESSGANVLTF. In DNA, the CDR3 is TGTGCCACCAGTGACCTTGAAAGCTCTGGGGCCAACGTCCTGACTTTC.

This clonotype was seen repeatedly, ten times or more. The CDR3 DNA is TGTGCCAGCAGCTTAGGAAGGTACAATGAGCAGTTCTTC. This encodes CASSLGRYNEQFF. The chain is built from TRBV7-2 and TRBJ2-1; D is ambiguous. Deletions cut 1 base from V and 4 bases from J, with 5 bases between. In germline, CDR1 is SGHTA, CDR2 FQGNSA. This CDR3 has 13 amino acids.

The table lists this clonotype with a few counts. This chain connects TRBV7-2 to TRBJ1-5; D not certain. Per the germline V gene, CDR1 is SGHTA and CDR2 is FQGNSA. Trimming left V 5 bases short and J 9 bases short, with 11 bases between. The CDR3 extends over 12 amino acids. CDR3 sequence reads: CASSPKSWPQHF. In nucleotides, the CDR3 is TGTGCCAGCAGCCCCAAATCATGGCCCCAGCATTTT.

This clonotype was seen more than once but under ten times. The chain uses TRBV7-9 and TRBJ2-7; D gene unclear. The germline CDR1 and CDR2 sequences are SEHNR and FQNEAQ (reference sequence). Trimming removed 1 base from V and 0 bases from J, with 7 bases in between. The CDR3 consists of 14 residues. CDR3 nucleotides: TGTGCCAGCAGCTTAGGGAAAGCCTCCTACGAGCAGTACTTC. Translating it yields CASSLGKASYEQYF.

The chain has TRBV20-1 and TRBJ2-5, with D perhaps TRBD1 (6 bases). CDR3 length: 14 amino acids. Germline CDR1 is DFQATT and CDR2 is SNEGSKA (reference sequence). The V end was cut by 6 bases, the J end by 5 bases, with 19 bases between. The CDR3 coding sequence is TGCAGTGCCCACCGGGGTGGGCAGGGGGAGACCCAGTACTTC. Its translation: CSAHRGGQGETQYF.

Ten or more counts support this clonotype. The genes are TRBV29-1 and TRBJ2-1, with a weak D call TRBD2 (5 bases). Between the trimmed V and J ends, which lost 4 bases and 8 bases, there was a span of 9 bases. The CDR3 loop spans 11 amino acids. CDR1 SQVTM and CDR2 ANQGSEA come from the germline V gene. DNA for the CDR3: TGCAGCGTTGCAGACTATCATGAGCAGTTCTTC. This encodes CSVADYHEQFF.

This clonotype has a handful of counts. V usage is TRBV15 and J usage is TRBJ2-7; tentative D call: TRBD1 (5 bases). Germline values: CDR1 LNHNV, CDR2 YYDKDF (reference sequence). V lost 0 bases, J lost 2 bases, and 8 bases lay in between. The CDR3 runs to 14 residues. The CDR3 is CATSRDDSTYEQYF. The CDR3, as DNA: TGTGCCACCAGCAGAGACGACAGTACCTACGAGCAGTACTTC. The full variable domain, completed using reference TRBV15 and TRBJ2-7, is DAMVIQNPRYQVTQFGKPVTLSCSQTLNHNVMYWYQQKSSQAPKLLFHYYDKDFNNEADTPDNFQSRRPNTSFCFLDIRSPGLGDTAMYLCATSRDDSTYEQYFGPGTRLTVT.

V usage is TRBV7-2 and J usage is TRBJ2-5; either TRBD1 or TRBD2 may fit D (5 bases each). Germline CDR1 SGHTA, CDR2 FQGNSA. CDR3 size: 13 residues. V shed 5 bases and J shed 5 bases, with 12 bases lying between them. The CDR3 spells CASSRGRQETQYF. DNA for the CDR3: TGTGCCAGCAGCCGGGGACGCCAGGAGACCCAGTACTTC.